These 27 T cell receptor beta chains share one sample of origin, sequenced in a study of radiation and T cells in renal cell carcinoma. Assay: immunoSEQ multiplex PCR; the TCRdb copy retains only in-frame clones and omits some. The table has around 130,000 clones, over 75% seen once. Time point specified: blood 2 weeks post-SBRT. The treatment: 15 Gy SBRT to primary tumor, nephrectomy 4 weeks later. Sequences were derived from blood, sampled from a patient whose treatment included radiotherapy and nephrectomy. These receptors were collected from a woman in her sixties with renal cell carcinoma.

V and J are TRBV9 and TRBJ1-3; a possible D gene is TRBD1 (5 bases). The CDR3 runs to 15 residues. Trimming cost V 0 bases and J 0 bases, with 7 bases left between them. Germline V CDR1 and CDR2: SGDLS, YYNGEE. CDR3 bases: TGTGCCAGCAGCGTAGAAGGGGACTCTGGAAACACCATATATTTT. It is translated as CASSVEGDSGNTIYF.

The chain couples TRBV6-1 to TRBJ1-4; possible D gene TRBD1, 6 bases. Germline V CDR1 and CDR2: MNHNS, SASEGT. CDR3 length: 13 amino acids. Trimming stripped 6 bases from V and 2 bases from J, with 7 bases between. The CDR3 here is CASRRGTNEKLFF. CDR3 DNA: TGTGCCAGCAGGAGGGGGACTAATGAAAAACTGTTTTTT.

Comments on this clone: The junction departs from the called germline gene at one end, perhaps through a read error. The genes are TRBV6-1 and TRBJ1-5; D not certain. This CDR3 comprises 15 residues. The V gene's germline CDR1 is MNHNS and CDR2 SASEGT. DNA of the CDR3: TGTGCCAGCAGCGAAGGATGGTCAGGCAATCAGCCCCAGCATTTT. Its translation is CASSEGWSGNQPQHF.

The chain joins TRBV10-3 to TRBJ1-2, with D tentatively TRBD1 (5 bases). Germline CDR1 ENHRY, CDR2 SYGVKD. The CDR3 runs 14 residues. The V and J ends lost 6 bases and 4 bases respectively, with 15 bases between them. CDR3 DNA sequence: TGTGCCATCAGCCCCCGGGACGGCAGCTATGGCTACACCTTC. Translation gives CAISPRDGSYGYTF.

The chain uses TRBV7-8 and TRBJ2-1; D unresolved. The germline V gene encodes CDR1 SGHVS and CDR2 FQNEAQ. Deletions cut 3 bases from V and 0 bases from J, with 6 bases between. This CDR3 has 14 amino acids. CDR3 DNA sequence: TGTGCCAGCAGCTTCACGGTCTCCTACAATGAGCAGTTCTTC. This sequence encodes CASSFTVSYNEQFF.

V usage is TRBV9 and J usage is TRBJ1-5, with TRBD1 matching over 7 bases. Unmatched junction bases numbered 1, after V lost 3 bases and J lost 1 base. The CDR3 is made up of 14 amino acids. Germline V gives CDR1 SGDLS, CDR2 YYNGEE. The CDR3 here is CASSAGGSNQPQHF. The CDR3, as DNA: TGTGCCAGCAGCGCAGGGGGAAGCAATCAGCCCCAGCATTTT.

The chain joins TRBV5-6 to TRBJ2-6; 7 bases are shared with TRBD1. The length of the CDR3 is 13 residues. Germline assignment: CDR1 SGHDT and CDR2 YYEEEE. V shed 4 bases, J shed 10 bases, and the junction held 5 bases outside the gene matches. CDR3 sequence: CASSPDRVNVLTF. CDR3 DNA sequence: TGTGCCAGCAGCCCAGACAGGGTAAACGTCCTGACTTTC.

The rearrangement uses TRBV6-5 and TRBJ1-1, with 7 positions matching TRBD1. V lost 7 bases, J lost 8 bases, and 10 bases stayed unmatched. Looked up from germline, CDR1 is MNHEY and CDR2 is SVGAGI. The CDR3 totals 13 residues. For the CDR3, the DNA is TGTGCCAGCACCCCGAGGGCAGGGGGAGAAGCTTTCTTT. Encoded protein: CASTPRAGGEAFF.

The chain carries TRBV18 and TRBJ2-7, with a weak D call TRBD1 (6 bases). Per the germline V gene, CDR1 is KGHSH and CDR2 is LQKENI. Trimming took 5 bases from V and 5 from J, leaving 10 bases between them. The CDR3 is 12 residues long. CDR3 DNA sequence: TGTGCCAGCTCATCTAGGGGGAACGAGCAGTACTTC. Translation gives CASSSRGNEQYF. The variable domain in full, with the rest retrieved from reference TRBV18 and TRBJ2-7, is NAGVMQNPRHLVRRRGQEARLRCSPMKGHSHVYWYRQLPEEGLKFMVYLQKENIIDESGMPKERFSAEFPKEGPSILRIQQVVRGDSAAYFCASSSRGNEQYFGPGTRLTVT.

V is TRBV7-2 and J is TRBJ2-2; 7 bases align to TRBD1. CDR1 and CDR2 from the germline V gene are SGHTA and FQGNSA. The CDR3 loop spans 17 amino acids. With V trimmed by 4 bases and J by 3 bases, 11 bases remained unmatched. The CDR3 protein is CASSSPRQGSYTGELFF. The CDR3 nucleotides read TGTGCCAGCAGCTCCCCGAGACAGGGTTCTTACACCGGGGAGCTGTTTTTT.

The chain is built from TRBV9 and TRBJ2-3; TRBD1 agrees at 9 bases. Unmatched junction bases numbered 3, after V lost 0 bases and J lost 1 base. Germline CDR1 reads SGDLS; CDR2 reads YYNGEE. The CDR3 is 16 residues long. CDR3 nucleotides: TGTGCCAGCAGCGTAGGGAGGGACAGGGGCACAGATACGCAGTATTTT. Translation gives CASSVGRDRGTDTQYF. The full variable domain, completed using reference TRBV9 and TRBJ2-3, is DSGVTQTPKHLITATGQRVTLRCSPRSGDLSVYWYQQSLDQGLQFLIQYYNGEERAKGNILERFSAQQFPDLHSELNLSSLELGDSALYFCASSVGRDRGTDTQYFGPGTRLTVL.

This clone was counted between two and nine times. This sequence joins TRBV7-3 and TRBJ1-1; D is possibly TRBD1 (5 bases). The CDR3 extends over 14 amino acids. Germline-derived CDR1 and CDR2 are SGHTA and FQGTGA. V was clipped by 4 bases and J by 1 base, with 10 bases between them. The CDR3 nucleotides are TGTGCCAGCAGCTATGGGACCTCGAACACTGAAGCTTTCTTT. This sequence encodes CASSYGTSNTEAFF. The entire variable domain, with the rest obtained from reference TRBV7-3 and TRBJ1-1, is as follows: GAGVSQTPSNKVTEKGKYVELRCDPISGHTALYWYRQSLGQGPEFLIYFQGTGAADDSGLPNDRFFAVRPEGSVSTLKIQRTERGDSAVYLCASSYGTSNTEAFFGQGTRLTVV.

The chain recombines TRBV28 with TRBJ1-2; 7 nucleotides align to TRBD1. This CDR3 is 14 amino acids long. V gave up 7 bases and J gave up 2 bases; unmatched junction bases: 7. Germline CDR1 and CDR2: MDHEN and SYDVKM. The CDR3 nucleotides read TGTGCCAGCACCCCAGGACAGGAAAACTATGGCTACACCTTC. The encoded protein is CASTPGQENYGYTF.

The CDR3 sequence is CASSLSLGPGLAKNIQYF. The DNA of the CDR3 is TGTGCCAGCAGTTTATCCTTGGGTCCGGGACTAGCCAAAAACATTCAGTACTTC. The chain carries TRBV27 and TRBJ2-4; weak D call: TRBD2 (6 bases). The CDR3 runs to 18 residues. The V gene's germline CDR1 is MNHEY and CDR2 SMNVEV (reference sequence). Trimming took 0 bases from V and 0 from J, leaving 15 bases between them.

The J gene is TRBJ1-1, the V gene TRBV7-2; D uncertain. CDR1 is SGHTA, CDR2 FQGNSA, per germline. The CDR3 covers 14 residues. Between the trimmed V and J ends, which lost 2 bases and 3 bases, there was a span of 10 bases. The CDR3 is CASSLTGFYTEAFF. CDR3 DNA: TGTGCCAGCAGCTTAACTGGGTTCTACACTGAAGCTTTCTTT.

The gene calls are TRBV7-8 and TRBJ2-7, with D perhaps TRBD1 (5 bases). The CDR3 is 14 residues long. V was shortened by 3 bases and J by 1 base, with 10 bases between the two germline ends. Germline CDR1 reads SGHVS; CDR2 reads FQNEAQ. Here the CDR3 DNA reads TGTGCCAGCAGCTTGATACAGGATTCCTACGAGCAGTACTTC. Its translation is CASSLIQDSYEQYF. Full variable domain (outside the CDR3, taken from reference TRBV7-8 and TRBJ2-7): GAGVSQSPRYKVAKRGQDVALRCDPISGHVSLFWYQQALGQGPEFLTYFQNEAQLDKSGLPSDRFFAERPEGSVSTLKIQRTQQEDSAVYLCASSLIQDSYEQYFGPGTRLTVT.

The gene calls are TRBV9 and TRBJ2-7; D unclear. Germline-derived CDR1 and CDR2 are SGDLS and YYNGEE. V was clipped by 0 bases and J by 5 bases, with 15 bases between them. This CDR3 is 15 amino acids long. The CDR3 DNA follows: TGTGCCAGCAGCGTAGGAGTGGAGTACGAGAACGAGCAGTACTTC. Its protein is CASSVGVEYENEQYF.

The CDR3 protein is CSVGDRAAPGNTIYF. CDR3 DNA sequence: TGCAGCGTGGGGGACAGGGCTGCCCCTGGAAACACCATATATTTT. The V and J genes are TRBV29-1 and TRBJ1-3, with 9 bases aligning to TRBD1. This CDR3 is built from 15 residues. CDR1 and CDR2 (germline): SQVTM, ANQGSEA. V lost 6 bases and J lost 2; bases outside the gene matches: 8. Together with reference TRBV29-1 and TRBJ1-3, the CDR3 gives the full variable domain: SAVISQKPSRDICQRGTSLTIQCQVDSQVTMMFWYRQQPGQSLTLIATANQGSEATYESGFVIDKFPISRPNLTFSTLTVSNMSPEDSSIYLCSVGDRAAPGNTIYFGEGSWLTVV.

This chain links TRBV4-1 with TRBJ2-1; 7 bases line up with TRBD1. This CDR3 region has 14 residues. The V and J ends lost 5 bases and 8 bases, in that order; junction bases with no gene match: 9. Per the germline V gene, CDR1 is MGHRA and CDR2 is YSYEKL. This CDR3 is CASSAMTGLHEQFF. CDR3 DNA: TGCGCCAGCAGCGCCATGACAGGGTTACATGAGCAGTTCTTC.

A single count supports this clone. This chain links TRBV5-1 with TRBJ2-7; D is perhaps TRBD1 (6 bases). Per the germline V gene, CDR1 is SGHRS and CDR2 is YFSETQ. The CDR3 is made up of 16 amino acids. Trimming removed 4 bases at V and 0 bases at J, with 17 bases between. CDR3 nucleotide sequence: TGCGCCAGCAGCCCCACGACGGACAGAAGCTCCTACGAGCAGTACTTC. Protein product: CASSPTTDRSSYEQYF.

The CDR3: CASSSDTYGYTF. For the CDR3, the DNA is TGTGCCAGCAGCTCGGACACGTATGGCTACACCTTC. The chain couples TRBV5-6 to TRBJ1-2; D possibly corresponds to TRBD1 (5 bases). Germline loops: CDR1 SGHDT, CDR2 YYEEEE. CDR3 length: 12 residues. V lost 3 bases, J lost 5 bases, and 8 bases lay in between.

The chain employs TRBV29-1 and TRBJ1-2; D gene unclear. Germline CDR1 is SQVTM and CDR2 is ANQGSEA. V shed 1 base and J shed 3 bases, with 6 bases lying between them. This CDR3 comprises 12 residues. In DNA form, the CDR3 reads TGCAGCGTTGAAGGGACCGACTATGGCTACACCTTC. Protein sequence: CSVEGTDYGYTF.

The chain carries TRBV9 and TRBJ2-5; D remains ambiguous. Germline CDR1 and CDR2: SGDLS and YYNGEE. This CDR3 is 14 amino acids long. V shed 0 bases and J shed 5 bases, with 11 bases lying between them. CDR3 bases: TGTGCCAGCAGCGTAGACCTGGGAAGGGAGACCCAGTACTTC. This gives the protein CASSVDLGRETQYF.

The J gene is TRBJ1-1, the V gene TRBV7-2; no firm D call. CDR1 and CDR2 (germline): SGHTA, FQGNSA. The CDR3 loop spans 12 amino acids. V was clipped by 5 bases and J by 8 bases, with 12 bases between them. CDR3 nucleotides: TGTGCCAGCAGCATCACGATGGGGGAAGCTTTCTTT. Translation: CASSITMGEAFF.

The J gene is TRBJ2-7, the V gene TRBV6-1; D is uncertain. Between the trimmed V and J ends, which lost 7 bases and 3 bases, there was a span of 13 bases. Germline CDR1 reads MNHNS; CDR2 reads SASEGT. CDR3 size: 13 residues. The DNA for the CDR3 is TGTGCCAGCATCCCGTTCGGTAGCTACGAGCAGTACTTC. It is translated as CASIPFGSYEQYF.

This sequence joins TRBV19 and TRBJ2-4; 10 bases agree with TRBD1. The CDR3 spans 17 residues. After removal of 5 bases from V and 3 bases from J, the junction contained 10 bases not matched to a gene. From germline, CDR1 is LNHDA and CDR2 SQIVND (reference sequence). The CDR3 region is CASSSHRDRGVKNIQYF. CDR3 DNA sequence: TGTGCCAGTAGTTCCCACCGGGACAGGGGAGTCAAAAACATTCAGTACTTC.

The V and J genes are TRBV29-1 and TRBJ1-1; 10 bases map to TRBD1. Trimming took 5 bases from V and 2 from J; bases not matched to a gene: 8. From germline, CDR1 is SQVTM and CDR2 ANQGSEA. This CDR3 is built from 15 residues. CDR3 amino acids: CSVRTGGRQNTEAFF. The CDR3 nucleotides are TGCAGCGTTCGGACAGGGGGTCGACAAAACACTGAAGCTTTCTTT.